This section outlines one TCR beta chain sequence together with its context. This record comes from a study of blood T cell repertoires in COVID-19. The repertoire was sequenced with immunoSEQ multiplex PCR; TCRdb's copy has only in-frame clones and lacks some. In the table there are 370,000 or so clones, 70% to 85% of which are singletons. V dropped 7 bases and J dropped 6; count of bases not matched to a gene: 16. Germline V gene lookup returns CDR1 LNHDA and CDR2 SQIVND (reference sequence). The CDR3 loop spans 16 amino acids. The chain links TRBV19 to TRBJ1-2; TRBD1 aligns across 8 bases. The sequenced material came from peripheral blood. The TCR comes from a human donor with acute or convalescent COVID-19. The donor label of this sample is uncertain. The CDR3 bases are TGTGCCAGTACCTATGGGGGCAGGGGGCAAAGAGATGGCTACACCTTC. This sequence encodes CASTYGGRGQRDGYTF. The full variable domain, completed using reference TRBV19 and TRBJ1-2, is DGGITQSPKYLFRKEGQNVTLSCEQNLNHDAMYWYRQDPGQGLRLIYYSQIVNDFQKGDIAEGYSVSREKKESFPLTVTSAQKNPTAFYLCASTYGGRGQRDGYTFGSGTRLTVV.